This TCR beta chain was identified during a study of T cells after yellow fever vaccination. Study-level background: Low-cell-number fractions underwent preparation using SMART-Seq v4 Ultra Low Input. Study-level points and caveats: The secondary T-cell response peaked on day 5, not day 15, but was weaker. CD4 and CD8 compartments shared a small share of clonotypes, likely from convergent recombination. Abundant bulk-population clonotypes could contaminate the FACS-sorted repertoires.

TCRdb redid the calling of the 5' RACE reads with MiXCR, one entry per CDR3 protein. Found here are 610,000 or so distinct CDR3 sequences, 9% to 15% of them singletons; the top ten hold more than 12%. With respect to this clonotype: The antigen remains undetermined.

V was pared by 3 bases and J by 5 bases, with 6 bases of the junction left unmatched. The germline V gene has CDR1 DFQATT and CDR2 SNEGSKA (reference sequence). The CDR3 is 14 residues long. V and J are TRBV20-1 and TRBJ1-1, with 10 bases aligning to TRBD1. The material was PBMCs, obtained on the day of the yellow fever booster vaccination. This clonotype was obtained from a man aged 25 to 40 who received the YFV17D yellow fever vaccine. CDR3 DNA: TGCAGTGCTAGGGCGGGGACAGGGGAAACTGAAGCTTTCTTT. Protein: CSARAGTGETEAFF.